The rows below give T cell receptor beta chains drawn from one sample of a study of technical replicates of blood from several donors. TCRdb's copy holds only in-frame clones and misses some; the assay was immunoSEQ multiplex PCR. The sample contains 85,000 to 95,000 clones, roughly 95% of which appear only once. Sequenced material: T cells isolated from PBMCs. The source is a human donor in good health. Both conserved end residues are part of each CDR3. The D gene is left open where the match is weak. For some rows the clone size is stated as once, few or many, or as a class when expanded; others skip it.

NA	TRBV19	NA	13	TRBJ1-1	CASSKVRDTEAFF	TGTGCCAGTAGTAAGGTCAGGGACACTGAAGCTTTCTTT
NA	TRBV6-5	NA	11	TRBJ1-1	CASSYSSQAFF	TGTGCCAGCAGTTACTCGAGTCAAGCTTTCTTT
NA	TRBV28	NA	14	TRBJ2-7	CASSLGTSPYEQYF	TGTGCCAGCAGTTTAGGGACTTCTCCCTACGAGCAGTACTTC
NA	TRBV14	TRBD2	14	TRBJ2-5	CASSPKLDGTSVYF	TGTGCCAGCAGCCCCAAATTGGACGGGACTAGCGTTTACTTC
NA	TRBV28	TRBD2	14	TRBJ2-7	CASRVAGGPQEQYF	TGTGCCAGCAGAGTAGCGGGAGGGCCGCAAGAGCAGTACTTC
NA	TRBV9	TRBD1	13	TRBJ2-7	CASGGTGFYEQYF	TGTGCCAGCGGAGGGACAGGGTTTTACGAGCAGTACTTC
NA	TRBV5-8	TRBD1	15	TRBJ1-3	CASSSGQLIGNTIYF	TGTGCCAGCAGCTCGGGACAGCTCATAGGGAACACCATATATTTT
NA	TRBV5-1	NA	14	TRBJ1-1	CASSYSTLNTEAFF	TGCGCCAGCAGCTACTCGACACTGAACACTGAAGCTTTCTTT
NA	TRBV6-5	NA	13	TRBJ2-1	CASSYSNNNEQFF	TGTGCCAGCAGTTACTCTAACAACAATGAGCAGTTCTTC
NA	TRBV6-5	TRBD1	14	TRBJ2-3	CASSAGGWADTQYF	TGTGCCAGCAGCGCAGGGGGCTGGGCAGATACGCAGTATTTT
NA	TRBV6-1	TRBD2	14	TRBJ2-5	CATSKAGGQETQYF	TGTGCCACCTCGAAGGCGGGAGGGCAAGAGACCCAGTACTTC
few	TRBV10-1	NA	14	TRBJ2-7	CASSGLQAAYEQYF	TGCGCCAGCAGTGGTTTGCAGGCCGCCTACGAGCAGTACTTC
NA	TRBV5-1	NA	15	TRBJ1-1	CASSGEVIRNTEAFF	TGCGCCAGCAGCGGGGAGGTAATTCGAAACACTGAAGCTTTCTTT
NA	TRBV7-9	NA	14	TRBJ2-2	CASSLAGGNGELFF	TGTGCCAGCAGCTTAGCTGGGGGCAATGGGGAGCTGTTTTTT
NA	TRBV5-1	NA	15	TRBJ2-3	CASSLRGSSTDTQYF	TGCGCCAGCAGCTTACGCGGCTCTAGCACAGATACGCAGTATTTT
NA	TRBV30	NA	19	TRBJ2-5	CAWSPYRQYYDYVGETQYF	TGTGCCTGGAGTCCTTATCGGCAGTACTACGATTATGTAGGAGAGACCCAGTACTTC
NA	TRBV5-4	NA	15	TRBJ2-2	CASSRGAPGTGELFF	TGTGCCAGCAGCCGGGGGGCCCCTGGGACCGGGGAGCTGTTTTTT
NA	TRBV19	NA	14	TRBJ1-3	CASIPTGYGNTIYF	TGTGCCAGTATCCCCACAGGGTACGGAAACACCATATATTTT
NA	TRBV7-2	TRBD1	14	TRBJ1-2	CASSLRDRVYGYTF	TGTGCCAGCAGCCTCCGGGACAGGGTCTATGGCTACACCTTC
NA	TRBV5-8	NA	14	TRBJ1-5	CASLSRTRDQPQHF	TGTGCCAGCCTGAGTAGGACTCGTGATCAGCCCCAGCATTTT
NA	TRBV19	NA	12	TRBJ2-7	CASSGAGYEQYF	TGTGCCAGTAGCGGAGCTGGGTACGAGCAGTACTTC
NA	TRBV5-1	NA	13	TRBJ1-2	CASSLGNNYGYTF	TGCGCCAGCTCATTGGGCAATAACTATGGCTACACCTTC
NA	TRBV28	TRBD1	18	TRBJ2-3	CASSLGPPTGYDTDTQYF	TGTGCCAGCAGTTTAGGCCCCCCGACAGGGTATGATACAGATACGCAGTATTTT
once	TRBV21-1	NA	15	TRBJ1-2	CASSKARGQGSGYTF	TGTGCCAGCAGCAAAGCGAGGGGACAGGGGTCCGGCTACACCTTC
NA	TRBV27	TRBD2	17	TRBJ2-7	CASSSARRLAGSYEQYF	TGTGCCAGCAGTTCAGCACGTCGACTAGCGGGCTCCTACGAGCAGTACTTC
NA	TRBV7-9	NA	14	TRBJ2-7	CASSSGGPNYEQYF	TGTGCCAGCAGCTCTGGAGGGCCTAACTACGAGCAGTACTTC
NA	TRBV5-1	NA	15	TRBJ2-5	CASSQGQAGKETQYF	TGCGCCAGCAGCCAAGGACAGGCGGGGAAAGAGACCCAGTACTTC
NA	TRBV27	TRBD1	13	TRBJ2-7	CASSQDRGYEQYF	TGTGCCAGCAGTCAAGACAGGGGCTACGAGCAGTACTTC
once	TRBV18	NA	15	TRBJ2-3	CASSPLAGSTDTQYF	TGTGCCAGCTCCCCCCTTGCGGGAAGCACAGATACGCAGTATTTT
NA	TRBV7-8	TRBD1	12	TRBJ2-2	CASNRGAGELFF	TGTGCCAGCAACAGGGGGGCCGGGGAGCTGTTTTTT
NA	TRBV21-1	NA	16	TRBJ2-1	CASSRGLAGGRNEQFF	TGTGCCAGCAGCCGGGGGCTAGCGGGAGGGAGAAATGAGCAGTTCTTC
NA	TRBV14	TRBD2	17	TRBJ2-7	CASSQGVIASGLYEQYF	TGTGCCAGCAGCCAAGGTGTAATCGCTAGCGGGCTTTACGAGCAGTACTTC
few	TRBV2	TRBD2	14	TRBJ2-1	CASRGTSVYNEQFF	TGTGCCAGCAGAGGGACTAGCGTATACAATGAGCAGTTCTTC
NA	TRBV7-7	NA	13	TRBJ1-1	CASSLDVNTEAFF	TGTGCCAGCAGCTTAGATGTAAACACTGAAGCTTTCTTT
NA	TRBV7-2	NA	13	TRBJ2-7	CASSLSSLYEQYF	TGTGCCAGCAGCCTAAGTTCCCTCTACGAGCAGTACTTC
few	TRBV13	NA	13	TRBJ1-1	CASSLAGGTEAFF	TGTGCCAGCAGCTTAGCGGGGGGCACTGAAGCTTTCTTT
NA	TRBV11-2	NA	14	TRBJ2-3	CASSWRQSRDTQYF	TGTGCCAGCAGCTGGAGACAGAGCCGAGATACGCAGTATTTT
NA	TRBV27	NA	14	TRBJ1-4	CASRGDRENEKLFF	TGTGCCAGCAGAGGCGACAGAGAGAATGAAAAACTGTTTTTT
NA	TRBV6-5	TRBD1	11	TRBJ1-1	CASGPGQAHFF	TGTGCCAGCGGACCGGGACAGGCTCATTTCTTT
once	TRBV19	NA	14	TRBJ2-2	CASGDRRPTGELFF	TGTGCCAGTGGAGACAGGCGGCCGACCGGGGAGCTGTTTTTT
NA	TRBV11-2	TRBD2	18	TRBJ2-1	CASSLDPGLASSYNEQFF	TGTGCCAGCAGCTTAGACCCGGGACTAGCTAGCTCCTACAATGAGCAGTTCTTC
NA	TRBV11-3	NA	15	TRBJ2-1	CASSHRDTSYNEQFF	TGTGCCAGCAGCCATCGGGATACCTCCTACAATGAGCAGTTCTTC
NA	TRBV11-3	NA	12	TRBJ2-7	CASSSNSYEQYF	TGTGCCAGCAGCTCCAACTCCTACGAGCAGTACTTC
NA	TRBV19	TRBD1	15	TRBJ2-7	CASSSDRATFYEQYF	TGTGCCAGTAGTTCGGACAGGGCGACCTTCTACGAGCAGTACTTC
NA	TRBV27	NA	13	TRBJ2-7	CASSYSIAGEQYF	TGTGCCAGCAGTTACTCGATTGCTGGCGAGCAGTACTTC
NA	TRBV6-1	TRBD1	13	TRBJ1-3	CAGGQGSGNTIYF	TGTGCCGGGGGACAGGGGAGCGGAAACACCATATATTTT
NA	TRBV27	NA	14	TRBJ2-2	CASTVTPNTGELFF	TGTGCCAGCACGGTCACCCCGAACACCGGGGAGCTGTTTTTT
NA	TRBV13	TRBD2	14	TRBJ2-1	CASSLGLAGAEQFF	TGTGCCAGCAGCTTGGGACTAGCGGGAGCTGAGCAGTTCTTC
NA	TRBV6-5	TRBD1	15	TRBJ1-2	CASSYRRGLGYGYTF	TGTGCCAGCAGTTACCGCAGGGGGCTCGGCTATGGCTACACCTTC
NA	TRBV27	NA	16	TRBJ1-2	CASSPTGQKTSYGYTF	TGTGCCAGCAGTCCTACAGGGCAGAAAACGTCATATGGCTACACCTTC
NA	TRBV6-5	NA	15	TRBJ2-1	CASSGGGGLYNEQFF	TGTGCCAGCAGTGGGGGCGGGGGTCTCTACAATGAGCAGTTCTTC
NA	TRBV6-5	TRBD1	15	TRBJ1-1	CASSLRLQGGTEAFF	TGTGCCAGCAGTCTCCGACTACAGGGGGGCACTGAAGCTTTCTTT
NA	TRBV19	TRBD1	13	TRBJ2-1	CASSWTGSNEQFF	TGTGCCAGTAGTTGGACAGGGAGCAATGAGCAGTTCTTC
NA	TRBV11-2	TRBD2	14	TRBJ2-7	CASSLVGLAHEQYF	TGTGCCAGCAGCTTAGTCGGACTAGCCCACGAGCAGTACTTC
NA	TRBV5-6	NA	16	TRBJ2-4	CASSSSPSSLRNIQYF	TGTGCCAGCAGCTCATCCCCTAGTAGCTTGAGAAACATTCAGTACTTC
NA	TRBV2	NA	14	TRBJ2-1	CASVRGSSYNEQFF	TGTGCCAGCGTTCGTGGGAGCTCCTACAATGAGCAGTTCTTC
NA	TRBV25-1	TRBD1	15	TRBJ1-2	CASSEYLTGAHGYTF	TGTGCCAGCAGTGAATACTTAACAGGGGCCCATGGCTACACCTTC